A selection of T cell receptor beta chains follows, all from one sample in a study of OX40 agonist ivuxolimab in advanced cancers. The method was immunoSEQ multiplex PCR; TCRdb's version includes in-frame clones alone and lacks a portion of them. There are tens of thousands of clones in the sample; roughly 94% occur only once, and around 10% lies in the top ten. Sequenced here: CD4+ or CD8+ T cells sorted from blood, sampled in a trial of the OX40 agonist ivuxolimab. Every receptor here comes from an adult with an advanced solid tumor such as melanoma, head and neck, liver or kidney cancer. The CDR3 runs from the conserved cysteine through the conserved F or W. The D gene is left open where the match is weak. Expanded clones get a size class; other rows say once, few or many, or leave the size out.

J gene	clone size	D gene	V gene	CDR3 DNA	CDR3 protein
TRBJ1-1	.	.	TRBV5-6	TGTGCCAGCAGCTTCGGGACTGAAGCTTTCTTT	CASSFGTEAFF
TRBJ1-3	once	.	TRBV29-1	TGCAGCGTAACTGACACGCGAAACACCATATATTTT	CSVTDTRNTIYF
TRBJ1-4	.	TRBD1	TRBV2	TGTGCCAGCAGCCTAGGACAGGCCGCAACTAATGAAAAACTGTTTTTT	CASSLGQAATNEKLFF
TRBJ1-4	.	TRBD1	TRBV4-1	TGCGCCAGCAGCCAGGAAGACAGGGGGGGGTTAAAACTGTTTTTT	CASSQEDRGGLKLFF
TRBJ1-1	.	.	TRBV7-8	TGTGCCAGCAGCCCAGCAGGGGTCAACACTGAAGCTTTCTTT	CASSPAGVNTEAFF
TRBJ2-7	once	TRBD2	TRBV15	TGTGCCACCAACCGGGAGGGGGACGAGCAGTACTTC	CATNREGDEQYF
TRBJ2-7	.	.	TRBV4-1	TGCGCCAGCAGCCAAGGACAGGCCTACGAGCAGTACTTC	CASSQGQAYEQYF
TRBJ2-3	.	TRBD2	TRBV9	TGTGCCAGCAGCGAGCCTAGCGGGGCTAGCACAGATACGCAGTATTTT	CASSEPSGASTDTQYF
TRBJ2-7	.	TRBD2	TRBV5-5	TGTGCCAGCAGCCCCGGGACTAGCGGGGGGGTCTACGAGCAGTACTTC	CASSPGTSGGVYEQYF
TRBJ2-1	.	TRBD2	TRBV7-9	TGTGCCAGCAGCTTACAGCGGGAGGGCCGTAGTGAGCAGTTCTTC	CASSLQREGRSEQFF
TRBJ1-6	.	.	TRBV9	TGTGCCAGCAGCGTGGGGGGGGCTAATTCACCCCTCCACTTT	CASSVGGANSPLHF
TRBJ1-1	.	.	TRBV10-1	TGCGCCAGCAGTGAGGGCAGGGGTTTTACTGAAGCTTTCTTT	CASSEGRGFTEAFF
TRBJ2-2	.	TRBD2	TRBV7-9	TGTGCCAGCAGGCCGGGACTAGGCACCGGGGAGCTGTTTTTT	CASRPGLGTGELFF
TRBJ2-1	.	TRBD1	TRBV25-1	TGTGCCAGTTGGACAGGGGACAATGAGCAGTTCTTC	CASWTGDNEQFF
TRBJ2-7	.	.	TRBV7-9	TGTGCCAGCAGCTCTCTGCCAGGACCGAAGCCGGACGAGCAGTACTTC	CASSSLPGPKPDEQYF
TRBJ2-1	.	TRBD2	TRBV2	TGTGCCAGCAGTGAGACTAGCGGGGACTACAATGAGCAGTTCTTC	CASSETSGDYNEQFF
TRBJ2-1	.	TRBD2	TRBV27	TGTGCCAGCAGTTTAACCCCTAGCGGAACATACAATGAGCAGTTCTTC	CASSLTPSGTYNEQFF
TRBJ1-1	.	.	TRBV6-5	TGTGCCAGCAGTTACGCAGTAAAGAACACTGAAGCTTTCTTT	CASSYAVKNTEAFF
TRBJ2-7	.	.	TRBV4-1	TGCGCCAGCAGCCGAACAAATTCCCCCGAGCAGTACTTC	CASSRTNSPEQYF
TRBJ1-1	.	.	TRBV2	TGTGCCAGCAGCGAGGGGGGGAACACTGAAGCTTTCTTT	CASSEGGNTEAFF
TRBJ1-5	once	.	TRBV2	TGTGCCAGCAGCCGGACGGACAATCAGCCCCAGCATTTT	CASSRTDNQPQHF
TRBJ1-5	.	.	TRBV12-2	TGTGCAAGTCGCTTACAGGGGCGAAATCAGCCCCAGCATTTT	CASRLQGRNQPQHF
TRBJ2-1	.	TRBD2	TRBV28	TGTGCCAGCAGTTTATCCCGGACTAGCGGGACCAATGAGCAGTTCTTC	CASSLSRTSGTNEQFF
TRBJ1-1	.	TRBD1	TRBV7-9	TGTGCCAGCAGCCATCCTGGACAGGGGGCCCGGACGGGCACTGAAGCTTTCTTT	CASSHPGQGARTGTEAFF
TRBJ2-3	.	.	TRBV7-6	TGTGCCAGCAGCGAAATAGGGGAGGACCTAATACTCACAGATACGCAGTATTTT	CASSEIGEDLILTDTQYF
TRBJ2-2	.	.	TRBV7-2	TGTGCCAGCAGCCCAACTAGGGGGAACACCGGGGAGCTGTTTTTT	CASSPTRGNTGELFF
TRBJ2-5	.	.	TRBV28	TGTGCCAGCAGATTATACAGGGTGGGACTCCAAGAGACCCAGTACTTC	CASRLYRVGLQETQYF
TRBJ2-1	.	.	TRBV27	TGTGCCAGCAGTGTCCCGGGTGCAATTTCCTACAATGAGCAGTTCTTC	CASSVPGAISYNEQFF
TRBJ2-1	.	.	TRBV5-1	TGCGCCAGCAGCGGAAACAATGAGCAGTTCTTC	CASSGNNEQFF
TRBJ2-1	.	.	TRBV15	TGTGCCACCAGCATATTAGCGGACAATGAGCAGTTCTTC	CATSILADNEQFF